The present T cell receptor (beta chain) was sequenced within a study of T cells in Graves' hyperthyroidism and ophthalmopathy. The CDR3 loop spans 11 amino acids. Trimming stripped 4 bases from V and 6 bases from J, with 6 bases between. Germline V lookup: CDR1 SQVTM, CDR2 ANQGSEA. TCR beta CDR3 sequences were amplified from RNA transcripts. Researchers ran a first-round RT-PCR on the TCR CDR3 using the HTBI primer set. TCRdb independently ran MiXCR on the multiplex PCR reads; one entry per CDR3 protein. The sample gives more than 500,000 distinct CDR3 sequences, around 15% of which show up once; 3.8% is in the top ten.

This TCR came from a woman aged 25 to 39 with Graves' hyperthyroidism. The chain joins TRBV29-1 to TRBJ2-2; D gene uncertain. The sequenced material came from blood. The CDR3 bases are TGCAGCGTTGTCTGGGCCGGGGAGCTGTTTTTT. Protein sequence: CSVVWAGELFF.